This T cell receptor (beta chain) was captured by sequencing in a study of blood T cell repertoires in COVID-19. Only a few counts were recorded for this clone. Assay used: immunoSEQ multiplex PCR; TCRdb lists only in-frame clones, some missing. Of some 240,000 clones in the sample, around 84% were seen once. CDR3 length: 15 residues. CDR1 is SGHTA, CDR2 FQGNSA, per germline. V gave up 5 bases and J gave up 1 base; unmatched junction bases: 5. Sequencing was done on a sample of PBMCs or T cells enriched from blood (not recorded which). V usage is TRBV7-2 and J usage is TRBJ2-3; TRBD1 matches at 8 bases. This sequence originates from a woman between 50 and 59 years old who had been exposed to COVID-19. CDR3 amino acids: CASSKDRVGTDTQYF. CDR3 in DNA: TGTGCCAGCAGCAAGGACAGGGTGGGCACAGATACGCAGTATTTT.